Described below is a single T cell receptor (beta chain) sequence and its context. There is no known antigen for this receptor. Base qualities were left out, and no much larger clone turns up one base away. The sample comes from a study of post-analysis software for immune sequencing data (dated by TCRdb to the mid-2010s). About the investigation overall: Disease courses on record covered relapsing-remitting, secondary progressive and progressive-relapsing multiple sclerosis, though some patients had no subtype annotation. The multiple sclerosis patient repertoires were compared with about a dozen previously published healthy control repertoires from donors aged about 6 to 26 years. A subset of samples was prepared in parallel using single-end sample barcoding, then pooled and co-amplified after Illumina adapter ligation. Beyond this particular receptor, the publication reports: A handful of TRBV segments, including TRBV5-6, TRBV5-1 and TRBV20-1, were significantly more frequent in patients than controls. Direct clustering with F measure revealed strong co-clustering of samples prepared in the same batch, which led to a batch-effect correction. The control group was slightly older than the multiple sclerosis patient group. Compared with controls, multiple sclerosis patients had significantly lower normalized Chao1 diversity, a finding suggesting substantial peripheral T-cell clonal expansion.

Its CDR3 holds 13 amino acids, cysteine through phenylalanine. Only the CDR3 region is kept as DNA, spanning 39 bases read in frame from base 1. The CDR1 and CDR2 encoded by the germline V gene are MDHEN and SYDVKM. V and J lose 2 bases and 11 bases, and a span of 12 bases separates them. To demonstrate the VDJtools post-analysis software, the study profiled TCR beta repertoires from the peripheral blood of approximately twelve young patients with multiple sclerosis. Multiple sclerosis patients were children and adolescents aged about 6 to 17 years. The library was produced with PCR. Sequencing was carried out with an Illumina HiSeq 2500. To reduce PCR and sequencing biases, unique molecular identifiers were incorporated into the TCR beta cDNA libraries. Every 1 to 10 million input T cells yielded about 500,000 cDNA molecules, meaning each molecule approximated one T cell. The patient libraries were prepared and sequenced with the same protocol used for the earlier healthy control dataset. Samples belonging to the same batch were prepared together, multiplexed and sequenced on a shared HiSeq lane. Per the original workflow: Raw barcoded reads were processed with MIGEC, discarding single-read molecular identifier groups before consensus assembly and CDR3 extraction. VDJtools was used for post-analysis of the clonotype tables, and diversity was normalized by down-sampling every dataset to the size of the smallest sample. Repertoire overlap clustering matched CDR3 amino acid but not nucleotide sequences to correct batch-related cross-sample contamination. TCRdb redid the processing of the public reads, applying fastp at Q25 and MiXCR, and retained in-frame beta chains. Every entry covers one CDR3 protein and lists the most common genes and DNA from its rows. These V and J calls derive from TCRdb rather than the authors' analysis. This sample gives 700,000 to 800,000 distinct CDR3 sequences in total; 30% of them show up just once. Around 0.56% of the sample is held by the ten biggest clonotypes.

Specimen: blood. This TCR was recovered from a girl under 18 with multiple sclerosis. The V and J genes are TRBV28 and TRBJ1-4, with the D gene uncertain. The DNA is TGTGCCAGCAGTTTAGGTCTTCTGGGGAAACTGTTTTTT. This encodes CASSLGLLGKLFF.